The clone carrying this T cell receptor (beta chain) qualifies as medium-sized. This record comes from a study of T cell repertoires in aging, cancer and after chemotherapy. Peripheral blood genomic DNA, not sorted cells or RNA, was the template. Rearranged V-D-J TRB sequences were amplified with a mixed TRB-A/B primer pool. TCRdb re-derived calls from the multiplex PCR reads in MiXCR, one entry per CDR3 protein. The data hold over 10,000 distinct CDR3 sequences, with 20% to 25% observed a single time. Input material: blood. The clonotype was recovered from a human donor in good health.

The CDR3 coding sequence is TGTGCCAGCAGTTTGGGGCCAGGCTACTACGAGCAGTACTTC. Protein product: CASSLGPGYYEQYF. This sequence joins TRBV27 and TRBJ2-7, with D possibly being TRBD1 (5 bases). V was trimmed by 3 bases and J by 3 bases, leaving 12 bases between them. The CDR3 is 14 residues long. Germline CDR1 and CDR2: MNHEY and SMNVEV (reference sequence).